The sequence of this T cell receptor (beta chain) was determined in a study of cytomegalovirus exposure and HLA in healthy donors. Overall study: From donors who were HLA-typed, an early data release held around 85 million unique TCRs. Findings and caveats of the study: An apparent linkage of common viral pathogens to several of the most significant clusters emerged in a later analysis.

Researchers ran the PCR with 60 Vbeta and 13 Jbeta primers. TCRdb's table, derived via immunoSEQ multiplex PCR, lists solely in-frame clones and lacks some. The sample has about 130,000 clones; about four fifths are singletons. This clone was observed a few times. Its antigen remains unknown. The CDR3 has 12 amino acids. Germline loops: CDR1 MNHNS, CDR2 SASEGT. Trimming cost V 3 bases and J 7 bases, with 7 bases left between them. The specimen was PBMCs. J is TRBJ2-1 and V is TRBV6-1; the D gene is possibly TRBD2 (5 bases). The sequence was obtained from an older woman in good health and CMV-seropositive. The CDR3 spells CASSESGNEQFF. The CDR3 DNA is TGTGCCAGCAGTGAGTCGGGGAATGAGCAGTTCTTC.